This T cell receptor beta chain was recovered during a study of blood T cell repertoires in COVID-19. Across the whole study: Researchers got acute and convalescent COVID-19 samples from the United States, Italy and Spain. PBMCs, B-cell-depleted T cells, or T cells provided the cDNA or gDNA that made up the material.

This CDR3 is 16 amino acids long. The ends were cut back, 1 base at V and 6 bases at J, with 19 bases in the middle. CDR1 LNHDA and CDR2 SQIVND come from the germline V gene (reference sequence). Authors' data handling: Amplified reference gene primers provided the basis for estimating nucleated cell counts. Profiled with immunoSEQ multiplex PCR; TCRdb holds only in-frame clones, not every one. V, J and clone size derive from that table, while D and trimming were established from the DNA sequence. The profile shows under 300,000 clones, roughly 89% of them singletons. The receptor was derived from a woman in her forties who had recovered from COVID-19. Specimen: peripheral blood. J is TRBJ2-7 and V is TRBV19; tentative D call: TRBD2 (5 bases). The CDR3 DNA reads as TGTGCCAGTAGTATAGGGAACGGTCAATTAGGAGGCGAGCAGTACTTC. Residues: CASSIGNGQLGGEQYF. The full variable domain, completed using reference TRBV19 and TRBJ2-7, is DGGITQSPKYLFRKEGQNVTLSCEQNLNHDAMYWYRQDPGQGLRLIYYSQIVNDFQKGDIAEGYSVSREKKESFPLTVTSAQKNPTAFYLCASSIGNGQLGGEQYFGPGTRLTVT.